This note documents a single T cell receptor beta chain sequence. Its antigen is not known. The repertoire was sequenced with immunoSEQ multiplex PCR; TCRdb's copy has only in-frame clones and lacks some. The sample lists about 130,000 clones; 85% to 90% were seen once. The data belong to a study of cytomegalovirus exposure and HLA in healthy donors. Germline CDR1 reads SGHTA; CDR2 reads FQGNSA. The V and J ends lost 5 bases and 6 bases, in that order; junction bases with no gene match: 10. The CDR3 extends over 15 amino acids. Broader study findings: TCR sequences were mostly rare, though some public TCRs occurred in many donors. Reports credit the classifier with highly specific, highly sensitive diagnosis of cytomegalovirus status.

The sequencing sample was made of PBMCs. The chain is built from TRBV7-2 and TRBJ1-5; 7 nucleotides agree with TRBD1. The sequence was collected from a young woman in good health and CMV-seropositive. The CDR3 reads CASSPGTAWGQPQHF. The CDR3, as DNA: TGTGCCAGCAGCCCGGGGACAGCTTGGGGTCAGCCCCAGCATTTT.